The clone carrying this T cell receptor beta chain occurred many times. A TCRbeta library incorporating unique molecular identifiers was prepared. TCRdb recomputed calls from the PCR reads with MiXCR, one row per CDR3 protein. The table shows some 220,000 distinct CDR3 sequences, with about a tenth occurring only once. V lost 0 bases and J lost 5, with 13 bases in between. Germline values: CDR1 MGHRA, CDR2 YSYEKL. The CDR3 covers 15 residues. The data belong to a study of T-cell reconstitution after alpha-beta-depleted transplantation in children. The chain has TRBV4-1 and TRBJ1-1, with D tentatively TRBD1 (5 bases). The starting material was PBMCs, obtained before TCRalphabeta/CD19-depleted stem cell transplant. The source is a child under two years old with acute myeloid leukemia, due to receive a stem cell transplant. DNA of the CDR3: TGCGCCAGCAGCCAAGAGCCCCAAGGGGCGACTGAAGCTTTCTTT. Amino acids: CASSQEPQGATEAFF.